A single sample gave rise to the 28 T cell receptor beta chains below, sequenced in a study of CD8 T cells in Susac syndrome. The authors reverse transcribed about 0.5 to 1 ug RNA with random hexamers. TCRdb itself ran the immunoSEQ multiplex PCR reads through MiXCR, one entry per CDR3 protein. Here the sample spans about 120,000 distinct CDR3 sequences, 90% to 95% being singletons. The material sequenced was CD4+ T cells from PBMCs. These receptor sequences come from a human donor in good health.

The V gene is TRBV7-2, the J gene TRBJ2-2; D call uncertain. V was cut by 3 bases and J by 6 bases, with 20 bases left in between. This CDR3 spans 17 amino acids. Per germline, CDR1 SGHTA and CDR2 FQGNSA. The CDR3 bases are TGTGCCAGCAGCTTTGTTGTCAGTCCTACGGTATCCGGGGAGCTGTTTTTT. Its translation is CASSFVVSPTVSGELFF.

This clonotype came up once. As DNA, the CDR3 is TGTGCCAGCTGCACGGGCGGGACTAGCGGGAGCGGTGAGCAGTTCTTC. Translation gives CASCTGGTSGSGEQFF. The V call is TRBV3-1, the J call TRBJ2-1, with 14 bases matching TRBD2. The germline gives CDR1 LGHDT, CDR2 YNNKEL (reference sequence). CDR3 length equals 16 residues. V lost 8 bases, J lost 9 bases, and 12 bases stayed unmatched.

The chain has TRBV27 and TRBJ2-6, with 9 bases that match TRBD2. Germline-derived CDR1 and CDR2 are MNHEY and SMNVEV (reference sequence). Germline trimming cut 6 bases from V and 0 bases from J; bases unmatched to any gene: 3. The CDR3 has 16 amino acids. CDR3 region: CASRAGGNSGANVLTF. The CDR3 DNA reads TGTGCCAGCAGGGCGGGGGGGAACTCTGGGGCCAACGTCCTGACTTTC.

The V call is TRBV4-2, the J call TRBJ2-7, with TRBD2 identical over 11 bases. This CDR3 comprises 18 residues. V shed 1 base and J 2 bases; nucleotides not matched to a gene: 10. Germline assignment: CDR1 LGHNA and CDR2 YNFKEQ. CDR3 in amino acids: CASSQAPPGLAVAYEQYF. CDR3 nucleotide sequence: TGTGCCAGCAGCCAAGCCCCCCCGGGACTAGCGGTTGCCTACGAGCAGTACTTC.

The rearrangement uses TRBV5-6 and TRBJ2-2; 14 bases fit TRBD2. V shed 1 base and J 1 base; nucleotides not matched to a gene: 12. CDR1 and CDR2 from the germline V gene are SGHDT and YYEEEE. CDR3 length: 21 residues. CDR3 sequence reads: CASSLRPIGTSGRVNTGELFF. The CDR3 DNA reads TGTGCCAGCAGCTTGCGACCCATCGGGACTAGCGGGAGAGTGAACACCGGGGAGCTGTTTTTT.

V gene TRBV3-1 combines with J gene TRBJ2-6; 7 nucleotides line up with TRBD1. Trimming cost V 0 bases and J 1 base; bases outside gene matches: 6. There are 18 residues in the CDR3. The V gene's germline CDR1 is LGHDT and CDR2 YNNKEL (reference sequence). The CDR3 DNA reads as TGTGCCAGCAGCCAAGATGGGACAGTAAGTTCTGGGGCCAACGTCCTGACTTTC. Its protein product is CASSQDGTVSSGANVLTF.

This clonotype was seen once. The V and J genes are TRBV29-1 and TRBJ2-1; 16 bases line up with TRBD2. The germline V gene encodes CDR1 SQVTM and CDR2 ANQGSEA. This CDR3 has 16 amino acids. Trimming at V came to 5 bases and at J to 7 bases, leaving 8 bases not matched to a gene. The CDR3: CSVRTMGLAGGNEQFF. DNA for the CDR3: TGCAGCGTTCGTACCATGGGACTAGCGGGAGGGAATGAGCAGTTCTTC.

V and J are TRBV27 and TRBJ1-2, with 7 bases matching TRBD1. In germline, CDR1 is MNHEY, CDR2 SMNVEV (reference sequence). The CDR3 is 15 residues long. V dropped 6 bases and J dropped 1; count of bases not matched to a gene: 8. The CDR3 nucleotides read TGTGCCAGCAGATCGATACAGGGGTTTAACTATGGCTACACCTTC. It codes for CASRSIQGFNYGYTF.

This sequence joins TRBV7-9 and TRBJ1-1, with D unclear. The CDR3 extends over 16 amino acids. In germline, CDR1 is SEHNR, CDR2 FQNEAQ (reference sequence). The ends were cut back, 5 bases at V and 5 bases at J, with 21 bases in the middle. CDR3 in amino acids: CASSRGGAAASTEAFF. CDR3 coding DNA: TGTGCCAGCAGCCGCGGTGGTGCAGCGGCCTCGACTGAAGCTTTCTTT.

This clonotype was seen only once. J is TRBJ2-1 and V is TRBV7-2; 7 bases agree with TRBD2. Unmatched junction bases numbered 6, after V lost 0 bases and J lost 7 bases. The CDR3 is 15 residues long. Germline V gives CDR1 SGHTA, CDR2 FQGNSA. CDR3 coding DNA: TGTGCCAGCAGCTTAGCGGGAGGGCCCTTTAATGAGCAGTTCTTC. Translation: CASSLAGGPFNEQFF.

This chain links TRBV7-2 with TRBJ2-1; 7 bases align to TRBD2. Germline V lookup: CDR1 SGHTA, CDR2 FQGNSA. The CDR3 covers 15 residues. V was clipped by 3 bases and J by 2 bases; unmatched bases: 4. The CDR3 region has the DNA TGTGCCAGCAGCTTGGCCAGCGGGACCTACAATGAGCAGTTCTTC. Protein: CASSLASGTYNEQFF.

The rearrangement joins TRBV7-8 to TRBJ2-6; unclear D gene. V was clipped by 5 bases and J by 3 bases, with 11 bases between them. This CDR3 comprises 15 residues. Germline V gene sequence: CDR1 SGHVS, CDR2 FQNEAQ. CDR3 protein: CASSPPRGGANVLTF. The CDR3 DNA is TGTGCCAGCAGCCCCCCTAGAGGTGGGGCCAACGTCCTGACTTTC.

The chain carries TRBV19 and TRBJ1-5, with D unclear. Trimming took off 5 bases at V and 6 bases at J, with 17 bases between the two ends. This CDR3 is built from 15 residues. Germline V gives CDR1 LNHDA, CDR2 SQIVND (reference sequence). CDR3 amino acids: CASSPSSGKGQPQHF. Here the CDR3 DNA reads TGTGCCAGTAGTCCTAGTAGCGGAAAGGGTCAGCCCCAGCATTTT.

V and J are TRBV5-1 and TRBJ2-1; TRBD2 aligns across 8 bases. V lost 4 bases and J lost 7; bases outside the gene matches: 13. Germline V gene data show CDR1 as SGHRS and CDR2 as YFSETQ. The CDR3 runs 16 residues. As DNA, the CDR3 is TGCGCCAGCAGCACGGGACTAGGGGCCCAGGGGAATGAGCAGTTCTTC. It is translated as CASSTGLGAQGNEQFF.

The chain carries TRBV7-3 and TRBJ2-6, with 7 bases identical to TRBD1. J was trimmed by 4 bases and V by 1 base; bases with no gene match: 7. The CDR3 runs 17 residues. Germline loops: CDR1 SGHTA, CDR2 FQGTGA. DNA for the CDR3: TGTGCCAGCAGCTTAAGTAGACAGGGAACCGGGGCCAACGTCCTGACTTTC. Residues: CASSLSRQGTGANVLTF.

This chain's CDR3 is CASTPEGAYEQYF. The CDR3 DNA is TGTGCCAGCACCCCCGAGGGGGCCTACGAGCAGTACTTC. The J gene is TRBJ2-7, the V gene TRBV2; D might be TRBD1 (6 bases). Trimming left V 7 bases short and J 2 bases short, with 12 bases between. Per the germline V gene, CDR1 is SNHLY and CDR2 is FYNNEI. The CDR3 totals 13 residues.

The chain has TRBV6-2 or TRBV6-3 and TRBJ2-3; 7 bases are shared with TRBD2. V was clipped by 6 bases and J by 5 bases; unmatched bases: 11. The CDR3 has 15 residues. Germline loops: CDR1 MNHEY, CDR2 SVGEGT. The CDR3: CASSPWGAGKDTQYF. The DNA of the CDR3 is TGTGCCAGCAGCCCCTGGGGAGCGGGAAAAGATACGCAGTATTTT.

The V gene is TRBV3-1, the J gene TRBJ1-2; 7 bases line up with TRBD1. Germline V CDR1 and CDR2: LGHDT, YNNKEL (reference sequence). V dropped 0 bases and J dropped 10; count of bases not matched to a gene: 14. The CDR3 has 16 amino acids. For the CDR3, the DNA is TGTGCCAGCAGCCAAGAGCCAGGGCAAGGGGGCGTCGACTACACCTTC. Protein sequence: CASSQEPGQGGVDYTF.

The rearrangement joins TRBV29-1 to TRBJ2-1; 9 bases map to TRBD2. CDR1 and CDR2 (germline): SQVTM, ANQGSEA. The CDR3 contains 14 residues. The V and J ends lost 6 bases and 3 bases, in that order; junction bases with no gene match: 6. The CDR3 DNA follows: TGCAGCGTAGGGGGACTAGCTATCTACAATGAGCAGTTCTTC. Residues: CSVGGLAIYNEQFF.

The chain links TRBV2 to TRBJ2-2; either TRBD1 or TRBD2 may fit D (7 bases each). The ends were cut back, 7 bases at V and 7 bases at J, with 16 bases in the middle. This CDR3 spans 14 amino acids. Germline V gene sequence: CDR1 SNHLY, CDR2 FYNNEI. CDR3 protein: CASTSGGDSGELFF. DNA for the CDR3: TGTGCCAGCACATCAGGGGGGGACAGCGGGGAGCTGTTTTTT.

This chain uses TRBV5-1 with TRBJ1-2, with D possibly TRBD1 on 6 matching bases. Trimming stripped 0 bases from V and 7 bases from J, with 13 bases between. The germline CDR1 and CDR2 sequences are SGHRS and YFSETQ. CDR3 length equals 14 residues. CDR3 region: CASSLAPGEVGYTF. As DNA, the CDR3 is TGCGCCAGCAGCTTGGCTCCAGGGGAGGTTGGCTACACCTTC. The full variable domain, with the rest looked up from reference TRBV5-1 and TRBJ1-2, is KAGVTQTPRYLIKTRGQQVTLSCSPISGHRSVSWYQQTPGQGLQFLFEYFSETQRNKGNFPGRFSGRQFSNSRSEMNVSTLELGDSALYLCASSLAPGEVGYTFGSGTRLTVV.

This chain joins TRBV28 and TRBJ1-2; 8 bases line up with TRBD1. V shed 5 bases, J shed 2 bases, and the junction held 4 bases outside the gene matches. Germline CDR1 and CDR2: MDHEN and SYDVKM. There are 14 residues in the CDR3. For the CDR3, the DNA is TGTGCCAGCAGTAGCGGGGACAGGAACTATGGCTACACCTTC. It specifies CASSSGDRNYGYTF.

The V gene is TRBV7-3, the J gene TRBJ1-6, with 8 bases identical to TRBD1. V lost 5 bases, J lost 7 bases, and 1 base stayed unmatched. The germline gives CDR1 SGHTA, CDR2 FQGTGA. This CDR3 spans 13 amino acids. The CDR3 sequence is CASSRQGNSPLHF. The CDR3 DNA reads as TGTGCCAGCAGCCGACAGGGGAATTCACCCCTCCACTTT.

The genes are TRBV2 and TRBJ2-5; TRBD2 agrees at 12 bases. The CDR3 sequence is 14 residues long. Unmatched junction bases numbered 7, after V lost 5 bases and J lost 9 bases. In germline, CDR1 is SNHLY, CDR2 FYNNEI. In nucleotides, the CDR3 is TGTGCCAGCAGTACGACTAGCGGGAGAACGGCCCAGTACTTC. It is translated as CASSTTSGRTAQYF.

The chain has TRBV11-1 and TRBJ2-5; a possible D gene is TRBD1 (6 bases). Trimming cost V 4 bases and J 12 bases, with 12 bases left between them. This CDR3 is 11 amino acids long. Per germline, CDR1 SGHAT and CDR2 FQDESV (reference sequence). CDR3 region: CASSSDSPKYF. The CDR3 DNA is TGTGCCAGCAGCTCGGACAGCCCTAAGTACTTC.

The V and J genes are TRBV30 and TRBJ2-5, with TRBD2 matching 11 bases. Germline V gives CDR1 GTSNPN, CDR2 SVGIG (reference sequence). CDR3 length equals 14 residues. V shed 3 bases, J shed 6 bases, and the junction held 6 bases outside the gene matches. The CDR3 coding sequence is TGTGCCTGGAGGGTAGCGGGAGGGCCGCAGACCCAGTACTTC. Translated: CAWRVAGGPQTQYF. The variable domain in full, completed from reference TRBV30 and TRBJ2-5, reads SQTIHQWPATLVQPVGSPLSLECTVEGTSNPNLYWYRQAAGRGLQLLFYSVGIGQISSEVPQNLSASRPQDRQFILSSKKLLLSDSGFYLCAWRVAGGPQTQYFGPGTRLLVL.

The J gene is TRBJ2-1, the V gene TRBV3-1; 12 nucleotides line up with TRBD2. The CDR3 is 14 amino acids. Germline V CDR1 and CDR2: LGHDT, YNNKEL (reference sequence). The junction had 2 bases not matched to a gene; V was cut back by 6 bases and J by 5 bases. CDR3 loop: CASRRLAGDNEQFF. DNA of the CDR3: TGTGCCAGCAGGCGACTAGCGGGAGACAATGAGCAGTTCTTC.

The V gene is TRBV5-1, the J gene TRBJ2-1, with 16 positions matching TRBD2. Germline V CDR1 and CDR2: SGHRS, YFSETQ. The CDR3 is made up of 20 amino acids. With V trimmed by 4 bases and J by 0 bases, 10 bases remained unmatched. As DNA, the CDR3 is TGCGCCAGCAGCCTAAATCCGGGACTAGCGGGAGGGCCCTCCTACAATGAGCAGTTCTTC. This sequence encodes CASSLNPGLAGGPSYNEQFF. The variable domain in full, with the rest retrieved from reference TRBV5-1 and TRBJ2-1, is KAGVTQTPRYLIKTRGQQVTLSCSPISGHRSVSWYQQTPGQGLQFLFEYFSETQRNKGNFPGRFSGRQFSNSRSEMNVSTLELGDSALYLCASSLNPGLAGGPSYNEQFFGPGTRLTVL.